This T cell receptor beta chain emerged from a study of beta chain features in type 1 diabetes. Study conclusions and caveats: Naive, central memory and Treg TCRB repertoires appeared more alike in patients than in healthy donors. High-TCR-expressing cells could be over-represented by cDNA sequencing. Any HLA type influence on TCRB rearrangement was left unresolved here.

The study reverse transcribed the entire isolated RNA, so it sequenced expressed TCRB transcripts. Produced via immunoSEQ multiplex PCR; TCRdb's table is partial and in-frame only. This sample yields 35,000 or so clones, of which 64% are seen a single time; 2% to 2.5% belongs to the top ten. This clone was seen a few times. Its specificity is unknown. V shed 6 bases, J shed 3 bases, and the junction held 2 bases outside the gene matches. Germline V gene data show CDR1 as LNHDA and CDR2 as SQIVND (reference sequence). The CDR3 is 13 residues long. Via CD45RO/CCR7/CD25/CD127/CD95/CD27, cells of the CD4+ naive, central memory, regulatory and stem cell-like memory subsets were sorted.

The J gene is TRBJ1-1, the V gene TRBV19; TRBD1 aligns across 9 bases. This TCR derives from a woman aged 25 to 39 in good health. Sample: Tregs from blood. CDR3 region: CASRRTGDTEAFF. CDR3 sequence (DNA): TGTGCCAGTAGGAGGACAGGGGACACTGAAGCTTTCTTT.